A selection of T cell receptor beta chains follows, all from one sample in a study of neoadjuvant anti-PD-1 for oral cavity cancer. Here immunoSEQ multiplex PCR was the method, and the copy in TCRdb shows in-frame clones only, minus some. The repertoire has about 16,000 clones, around two thirds of them found once; the top ten carry roughly 2.8%. Specimen: PBMCs, collected before nivolumab (anti-PD-1) treatment. These receptors came from a person between 40 and 80 years old with oral cavity squamous cell carcinoma. Each CDR3 is given with its conserved first and last residue. A D gene is named only where the DNA matches it firmly. Size values are once, few and many counts, or a class for expanded clones, and some rows have none.

j_call	cdr3_length	clone_size	d_call	v_call	cdr3_nt	cdr3_aa
TRBJ2-1	16	.	.	TRBV15	TGTGCCACCAGCAGAGTTTCCTCAGAAGTTGGCAATGAGCAGTTCTTC	CATSRVSSEVGNEQFF
TRBJ2-2	11	.	.	TRBV2	TGTGCCAGCAGTGAATCCGGGGAGCTGTTTTTT	CASSESGELFF
TRBJ2-5	16	.	.	TRBV29-1	TGCAGCGTTAGAAGGGACGCACTAGGGGGGCAAGAGACCCAGTACTTC	CSVRRDALGGQETQYF
TRBJ2-2	12	few	.	TRBV6-5	TGTGCCAGCAGTACCCCGCAGGAGGAGCTGTTTTTT	CASSTPQEELFF
TRBJ2-5	16	.	TRBD1	TRBV30	TGTGCCTGGAGTCAGGGACAGCTTGGGGAAAAAGAGACCCAGTACTTC	CAWSQGQLGEKETQYF
TRBJ1-1	13	once	TRBD1	TRBV30	TGTGCCTGGAAGCAACAGGGGTGGACTGAAGCTTTCTTT	CAWKQQGWTEAFF
TRBJ1-2	10	.	.	TRBV20-1	TGCAGTGCTAGAGAATATGGCTACACCTTC	CSAREYGYTF
TRBJ2-7	17	once	TRBD2	TRBV5-1	TGCGCCAGCAGCCCCCGCTTAACCGGGACTAAGCCCTACGAGCAGTACTTC	CASSPRLTGTKPYEQYF
TRBJ2-7	14	.	.	TRBV27	TGTGCCAGCAGTTCCCTCTCGGACAGCTACGAGCAGTACTTC	CASSSLSDSYEQYF
TRBJ2-3	15	once	TRBD2	TRBV6-4	TGTGCCAGCAGTGAAGGTAGCGGGGGCACAGATACGCAGTATTTT	CASSEGSGGTDTQYF
TRBJ2-7	13	.	TRBD2	TRBV6-5	TGTGCCAGCAGAACAGCGGGAGCTTACGAGCAGTACTTC	CASRTAGAYEQYF
TRBJ2-2	14	.	.	TRBV4-1	TGCGCCAGCAGCCAAGACATGAACACCGGGGAGCTGTTTTTT	CASSQDMNTGELFF
TRBJ2-2	12	.	.	TRBV2	TGTGCCAGCAGGTGGAACACCGGGGAGCTGTTTTTT	CASRWNTGELFF
TRBJ1-5	14	.	.	TRBV7-9	TGTGCCAGCAGCTTAATGGACATCGATCAGCCCCAGCATTTT	CASSLMDIDQPQHF
TRBJ2-3	15	few	.	TRBV7-6	TGTGCCAGCAAGGGGGGAGTACAAGCCACAGATACGCAGTATTTT	CASKGGVQATDTQYF
TRBJ2-7	14	.	TRBD2	TRBV5-1	TGCGCCAGCAGCTCGGCGGCGGGGGCCTACGAGCAGTACTTC	CASSSAAGAYEQYF
TRBJ2-5	16	.	TRBD2	TRBV4-1	TGCGCCAGCAGCCGGAGCGGCGGGAGGGTTCGGGAGACCCAGTACTTC	CASSRSGGRVRETQYF
TRBJ1-2	15	.	TRBD1	TRBV4-1	TGCGCCAGCAGCCAAGCCCACAGGGGTGCCTATGGCTACACCTTC	CASSQAHRGAYGYTF
TRBJ2-7	13	.	TRBD2	TRBV2	TGTGCCAGCATGGGACTAGCGATTCACGAGCAGTACTTC	CASMGLAIHEQYF
TRBJ1-2	15	.	.	TRBV5-6	TGTGCCAGCAGCTTTCTTTCAGGGGAGGACTATGGCTACACCTTC	CASSFLSGEDYGYTF
TRBJ1-1	13	.	.	TRBV2	TGTGCCAGCAGAATACAGAGAAACACTGAAGCTTTCTTT	CASRIQRNTEAFF
TRBJ1-2	14	.	.	TRBV5-1	TGCGCCAGCGGGCAACAGGGCCCTAACTATGGCTACACCTTC	CASGQQGPNYGYTF
TRBJ2-7	16	.	.	TRBV5-1	TGCGCCAGCAGCCCGGGAGGGACAGTGATAACCTACGAGCAGTACTTC	CASSPGGTVITYEQYF
TRBJ1-4	14	few	TRBD1	TRBV30	TGTGCCTGGAAGGGGGCAGGGGATAATGAAAAACTGTTTTTT	CAWKGAGDNEKLFF
TRBJ1-5	14	.	TRBD1	TRBV5-1	TGCGCCAGCAGCTTCTCAGGGGGCGTTCAGCCCCAGCATTTT	CASSFSGGVQPQHF
TRBJ1-5	15	.	.	TRBV4-1	TGCGCCAGCAGCCTCCACTGGGAAAGCAATCAGCCCCAGCATTTT	CASSLHWESNQPQHF